The entry that follows covers one T cell receptor beta chain sequence. Its antigen has not been determined. No qualities accompany the bases; no much larger clone lies one base away. The CDR3 sequence holds 15 residues, the cysteine and phenylalanine included. Only the CDR3 DNA is retained, 45 bases long and in frame from the first base. CDR1 and CDR2, looked up from the germline V gene (reference sequence), are SEHNR and FQNEAQ. Germline trimming amounts to 1 base on V and 3 bases on J, with 2 as the count of junction bases outside the gene matches. Genomic DNA was extracted from sorted cells for sequencing of the TCRbeta CDR3 region. The immunoSEQ Assay was used for sequencing of TCRbeta CDR3 regions. This immuneACCESS table, as held by TCRdb, lists in-frame sequences with V and J called but not all clones. Of the missing ones, under half trace to an unresolved V gene in checked studies; the others have no known cause. This sample gives approximately 13,000 clones in total; around 82% of them show up just once. Of the sample, around 19% falls within the top ten clones.

The trial excluded patients who had a history of autoimmune disease or were on systemic immunosuppression. Peripheral blood for TCR sequencing was drawn from every dose cohort at baseline, at cycle 4 day 1 and at cycle 7 day 1. Samples came from an open-label, multicenter, first-in-human phase I dose-escalation trial of ivuxolimab. Adults with locally advanced or metastatic melanoma, renal cell, hepatocellular, or head and neck squamous cell carcinoma were enrolled in the trial. Before TCR sequencing, CD4+ T cells and CD8+ T cells from peripheral blood were sorted into separate populations. This entry comes from a study of OX40 agonist ivuxolimab in advanced cancers. With regard to the full study: Ivuxolimab was an agonistic, fully human IgG2 monoclonal antibody directed against OX40 (CD134), a costimulatory receptor. Peripheral TCRbeta sequencing aimed to test whether ivuxolimab altered TCR sequence diversity and caused clonal T-cell expansion. Patients were allowed to have had prior anti-PD-1, anti-PD-L1 or anti-CTLA-4 therapy, and approximately 40% of the dose-escalation patients had been treated with checkpoint inhibitors. Intravenous ivuxolimab was administered to patients every 2 weeks at six dose levels: 0.01, 0.1, 0.3, 1.5, 3 and 10 mg/kg. The monotherapy dose-escalation portion (N ≈ 55 patients) of the phase I ivuxolimab trial is reported in the paper. Partial responses occurred in three dose-escalation patients: two with cutaneous melanoma and one with hepatocellular carcinoma. Among the 50 to 55 dose-escalation patients, about 20 had hepatocellular carcinoma, roughly 15 melanoma, 9 renal cell carcinoma and 9 head and neck cancer. A male proportion of 82.7% and a mean age of 60 years, ranging from 23 to 79, were recorded for the dose-escalation cohort.

What the study reported, not specific to this receptor: On average, CD8+ T cells showed more expanded clones than CD4+ T cells after ivuxolimab. Which antigens the clonally expanded peripheral T cells were specific for was not determined. At doses of 0.1 to 3.0 mg/kg, clonal expansion of both CD4+ and CD8+ T cells in blood was seen between baseline and week 6. Partial responders in the 0.1-3.0 mg/kg groups had among the lowest normalized peripheral clonal expansion, especially among CD8+ T cells. Low levels of normalized T-cell clonal expansion were also seen in some patients who did not respond.

The chain couples TRBV7-9 to TRBJ2-7, with TRBD2 identical over 11 junction bases. Sample: CD4+ or CD8+ T cells sorted from blood, taken in a trial of the OX40 agonist ivuxolimab. The clonotype comes from an adult with an advanced solid tumor such as melanoma, head and neck, liver or kidney cancer. CDR3 protein: CASSLEGTSGYEQYF. The nucleotide sequence is given as TGTGCCAGCAGCTTAGAAGGGACTAGCGGCTACGAGCAGTACTTC.